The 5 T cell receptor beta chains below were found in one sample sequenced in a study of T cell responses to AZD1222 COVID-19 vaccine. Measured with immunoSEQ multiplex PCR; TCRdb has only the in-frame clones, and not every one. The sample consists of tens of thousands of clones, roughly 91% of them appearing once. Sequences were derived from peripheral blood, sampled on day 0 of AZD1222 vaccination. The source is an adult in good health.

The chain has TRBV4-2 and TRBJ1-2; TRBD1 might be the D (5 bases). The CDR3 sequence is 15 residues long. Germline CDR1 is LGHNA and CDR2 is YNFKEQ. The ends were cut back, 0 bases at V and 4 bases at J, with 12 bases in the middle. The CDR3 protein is CASSQDLGGVYGYTF. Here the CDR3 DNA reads TGTGCCAGCAGCCAAGATCTGGGGGGGGTCTATGGCTACACCTTC.

CDR3 bases: TGTGCCAGCAGCTTACAACCGACAGGGGCTTCTGGGGCCAACGTCCTGACTTTC. It yields the protein CASSLQPTGASGANVLTF. This chain joins TRBV7-9 and TRBJ2-6; 8 bases are shared with TRBD1. Germline values: CDR1 SEHNR, CDR2 FQNEAQ (reference sequence). J was trimmed by 1 base and V by 2 bases; bases with no gene match: 7. CDR3 size: 18 residues.

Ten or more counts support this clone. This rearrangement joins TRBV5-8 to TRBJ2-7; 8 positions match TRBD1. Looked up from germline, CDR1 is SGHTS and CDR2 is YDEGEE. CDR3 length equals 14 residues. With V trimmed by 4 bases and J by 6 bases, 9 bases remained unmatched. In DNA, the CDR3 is TGTGCCAGCAGCCCCCAGGGACAGGTCCCCGAGCAGTACTTC. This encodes CASSPQGQVPEQYF.

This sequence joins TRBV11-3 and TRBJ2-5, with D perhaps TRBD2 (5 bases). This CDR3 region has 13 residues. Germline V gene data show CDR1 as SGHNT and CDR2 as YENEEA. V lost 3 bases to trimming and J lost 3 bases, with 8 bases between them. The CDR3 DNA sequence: TGTGCCAGCAGCTTGGGAGAGAAAGAGACCCAGTACTTC. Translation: CASSLGEKETQYF.

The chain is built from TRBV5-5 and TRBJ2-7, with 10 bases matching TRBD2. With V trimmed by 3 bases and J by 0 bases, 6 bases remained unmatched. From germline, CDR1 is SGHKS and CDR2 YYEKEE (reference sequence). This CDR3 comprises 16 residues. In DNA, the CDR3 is TGTGCCAGCAGCTGGGCGCTAGCGGGGGTCTCCTACGAGCAGTACTTC. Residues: CASSWALAGVSYEQYF.